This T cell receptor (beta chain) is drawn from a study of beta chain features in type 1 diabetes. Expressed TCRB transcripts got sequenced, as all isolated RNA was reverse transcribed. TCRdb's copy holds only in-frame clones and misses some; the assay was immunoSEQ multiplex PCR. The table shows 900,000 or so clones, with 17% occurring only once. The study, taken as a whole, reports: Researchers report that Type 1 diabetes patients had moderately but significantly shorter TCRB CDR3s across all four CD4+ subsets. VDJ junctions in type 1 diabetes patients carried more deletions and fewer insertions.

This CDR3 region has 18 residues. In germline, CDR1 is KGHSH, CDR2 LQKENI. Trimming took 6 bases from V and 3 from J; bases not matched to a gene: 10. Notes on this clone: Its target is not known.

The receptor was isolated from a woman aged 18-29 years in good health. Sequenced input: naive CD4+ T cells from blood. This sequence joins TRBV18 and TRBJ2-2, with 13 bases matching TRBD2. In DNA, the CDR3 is TGTGCCAGCTCGTCCAGACTAGCGGGAGGAGGAGACACCGGGGAGCTGTTTTTT. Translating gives CASSSRLAGGGDTGELFF.